The TCR beta chain described here comes from a study of a mutant IDH1 vaccine in newly diagnosed glioma. Looking at the study overall: During weeks 1, 3, 5, 7, 11, 15, 19 and 23, patients received eight vaccinations.

Time point of the sample: week 11, during vaccination. Every single dose of the vaccine, 300 ug of mutant IDH1 20-mer peptide, came with topical imiquimod. The assay was immunoSEQ multiplex PCR, and TCRdb's table has in-frame clones only and misses some. The data hold roughly 70,000 clones, with 65% to 85% observed a single time. In its sample, this clone was seen a few times. Its antigen is not known. Trimming removed 4 bases from V and 5 bases from J, with 14 bases in between. Germline CDR1 reads LGHNT; CDR2 reads FRNRAP. This CDR3 has 14 amino acids. Whole-study results and caveats: Researchers report vaccine-induced immune responses in less than 95% of patients.

Sequences were derived from PBMCs, sampled from a glioma patient whose treatment included an IDH1 peptide vaccine. The origin of this receptor is a woman in her fifties or sixties with glioma. V usage is TRBV12-5 and J usage is TRBJ1-1, with a possible D match to TRBD1 (6 bases). Here the CDR3 reads CASGSYREKTEAFF. The DNA for the CDR3 is TGTGCTAGTGGTTCCTACAGGGAAAAGACTGAAGCTTTCTTT.